The 26 T cell receptor beta chains below come from one sample, sequenced in a study of cytomegalovirus exposure and HLA in healthy donors. PCR involved 60 Vbeta and 13 Jbeta primers. The method was immunoSEQ multiplex PCR; TCRdb's version includes in-frame clones alone and lacks a portion of them. The data contain 120,000 or so clones, around 80% of them singletons. The sequenced sample consisted of PBMCs. The receptors come from a man aged 25-45 years in good health and CMV-seropositive.

The chain has TRBV2 and TRBJ1-2; TRBD1 might be the D (5 bases). Germline CDR1 SNHLY, CDR2 FYNNEI. This CDR3 is built from 14 residues. With 5 bases removed from V and 4 bases from J, the gap between germline ends came to 14 bases. The CDR3 DNA sequence: TGTGCCAGCAGTACGGATCTGGGGCCCTATGGCTACACCTTC. Translating it yields CASSTDLGPYGYTF.

This clone was counted a single time. This sample also contains other DNA sequences that code for the same CDR3. The chain carries TRBV4-3 and TRBJ2-3; the match to TRBD1 covers 8 bases. The CDR3 loop spans 15 amino acids. V lost 2 bases, J lost 0 bases, and 1 base stayed unmatched. The germline V gene encodes CDR1 LGHNA and CDR2 YSLEER. CDR3 in DNA: TGCGCCAGCAGCCAATGGACAGGGAGCACAGATACGCAGTATTTT. This encodes CASSQWTGSTDTQYF.

V usage is TRBV6-5 and J usage is TRBJ2-7; 12 nucleotides agree with TRBD1. Trimming at V came to 7 bases and at J to 10 bases, leaving 8 bases not matched to a gene. CDR1 is MNHEY and CDR2 is SVGAGI in the germline V gene. The CDR3 covers 13 residues. CDR3 loop: CASTRDRGLKQYF. CDR3 DNA sequence: TGTGCCAGCACCCGGGACAGGGGGCTGAAACAGTACTTC.

This chain joins TRBV19 and TRBJ1-2, with TRBD1 matching 7 bases. Germline trimming cut 7 bases from V and 1 base from J; bases unmatched to any gene: 9. CDR3 length: 15 residues. The germline gives CDR1 LNHDA, CDR2 SQIVND (reference sequence). In DNA, the CDR3 is TGTGCCAGTACCTGGGACAGTAGATATAACTATGGCTACACCTTC. It is translated as CASTWDSRYNYGYTF.

This clone occurred once. The J gene is TRBJ2-7, the V gene TRBV4-2, with a weak D call TRBD1 (5 bases). V lost 4 bases to trimming and J lost 5 bases, with 12 bases between them. The germline gives CDR1 LGHNA, CDR2 YNFKEQ. CDR3 length equals 13 residues. CDR3 sequence (DNA): TGTGCCAGCAGCCCCCCCCTCAGGGACGAGCAGTACTTC. It translates to CASSPPLRDEQYF.

This clone has only a few counts. The chain is built from TRBV2 and TRBJ2-6; 9 bases line up with TRBD1. CDR3 length: 17 amino acids. After removal of 7 bases from V and 2 bases from J, the junction contained 9 bases not matched to a gene. Looked up from germline, CDR1 is SNHLY and CDR2 is FYNNEI. CDR3 DNA sequence: TGTGCCAGCACTGCCAACACAGGGGGCGCTGGGGCCAACGTCCTGACTTTC. Residues: CASTANTGGAGANVLTF.

The chain carries TRBV9 and TRBJ2-4; 9 bases line up with TRBD1. The V gene end was trimmed by 4 bases and the J gene end by 7 bases; junction bases not matched to a gene: 15. The CDR3 sequence is 17 residues long. Germline CDR1 SGDLS, CDR2 YYNGEE. CDR3 DNA: TGTGCCAGCAGCATTAACGCCGGGACAGGGTTTCTCAACATTCAGTACTTC. It specifies CASSINAGTGFLNIQYF.

The chain links TRBV25-1 to TRBJ2-5; D not certain. This CDR3 has 13 amino acids. V was shortened by 5 bases and J by 2 bases, with 9 bases between the two germline ends. Germline V CDR1 and CDR2: MGHDK, SYGVNS. The CDR3, as DNA: TGTGCCAGCAGTCGGAGAATTCAAGAGACCCAGTACTTC. Its translation is CASSRRIQETQYF.

The chain couples TRBV7-2 to TRBJ1-2; tentatively, D is TRBD1 (5 bases). Trimming left V 1 base short and J 4 bases short, with 13 bases between. The length of the CDR3 is 15 residues. CDR1 is SGHTA and CDR2 is FQGNSA in the germline V gene. CDR3 coding DNA: TGTGCCAGCAGCTTAGTTTCGGACACAGGCTATGGCTACACCTTC. Translated, it gives CASSLVSDTGYGYTF.

The rearrangement links TRBV5-4 to TRBJ2-1, with 7 nucleotides matching TRBD1. Trimming removed 2 bases from V and 7 bases from J; junction bases left unmatched: 3. The CDR3 sequence is 13 residues long. Germline lookup yields CDR1 SGHNT and CDR2 YYREEE (reference sequence). The CDR3 coding sequence is TGTGCCAGCAGCTTCCGGGACAGAAATGAGCAGTTCTTC. It yields the protein CASSFRDRNEQFF.

CDR3 in DNA: TGTGCCAGCAGTCCTGGGACAGGGTTTGGCTACACCTTC. Translating it yields CASSPGTGFGYTF. V is TRBV28 and J is TRBJ1-2, with 9 bases matching TRBD1. This CDR3 comprises 13 residues. The germline V gene encodes CDR1 MDHEN and CDR2 SYDVKM. V lost 5 bases, J lost 7 bases, and 5 bases stayed unmatched.

The V call is TRBV27, the J call TRBJ1-5; D is uncertain. Germline loops: CDR1 MNHEY, CDR2 SMNVEV (reference sequence). CDR3 length: 16 residues. V was trimmed by 4 bases and J by 7 bases, leaving 20 bases between them. CDR3: CASSYQFVSGGQPQHF. Here the CDR3 DNA reads TGTGCCAGCAGTTACCAGTTTGTTTCAGGTGGGCAGCCCCAGCATTTT.

V is TRBV30 and J is TRBJ2-7; D remains unclear. There are 12 residues in the CDR3. With 2 bases removed from V and 9 bases from J, the gap between germline ends came to 14 bases. The germline V gene has CDR1 GTSNPN and CDR2 SVGIG (reference sequence). CDR3 coding DNA: TGTGCCTGGAGTCCCTCGAATACCGGGCAGTACTTC. Protein product: CAWSPSNTGQYF.

The chain carries TRBV11-2 and TRBJ2-5, with 11 positions matching TRBD2. The V gene's germline CDR1 is SGHAT and CDR2 FQNNGV. V was clipped by 3 bases and J by 5 bases; unmatched bases: 14. CDR3 length: 18 amino acids. The CDR3 sequence is CASSFLTSRLAGGETQYF. The CDR3 nucleotides read TGTGCCAGCAGCTTTCTCACCTCCCGGCTAGCGGGAGGCGAGACCCAGTACTTC.

The rearrangement links TRBV6-5 to TRBJ1-1; 8 bases fit TRBD1. The CDR3 covers 12 residues. CDR1 is MNHEY, CDR2 SVGAGI, per germline. J was trimmed by 7 bases and V by 6 bases; bases with no gene match: 4. The CDR3 region is CASSRGQGEAFF. CDR3 bases: TGTGCCAGCAGCCGAGGACAGGGTGAAGCTTTCTTT.

V usage is TRBV6-4 and J usage is TRBJ2-3, with unresolved D. The CDR3 is 12 amino acids. Trimming cost V 5 bases and J 4 bases, with 7 bases left between them. Germline CDR1 and CDR2: MRHNA and SNTAGT. The CDR3 DNA sequence: TGTGCCAGCAGTTCCCTCGCAGATACGCAGTATTTT. Amino acid sequence: CASSSLADTQYF.

The V call is TRBV15, the J call TRBJ2-3; a possible D gene is TRBD1 (5 bases). The V gene lost 0 bases and the J gene lost 2 bases, with 21 bases spanning the gap. Germline CDR1 and CDR2: LNHNV and YYDKDF (reference sequence). The CDR3 spans 19 residues. CDR3 in amino acids: CATSRDALGAGFNTDTQYF. Written as DNA, the CDR3 is TGTGCCACCAGCAGAGATGCGTTAGGTGCAGGGTTCAACACAGATACGCAGTATTTT.

CDR3 sequence: CASRPYRQGRNYGYTF. CDR3 sequence (DNA): TGTGCCAGTAGGCCCTACCGACAGGGTAGGAACTATGGCTACACCTTC. This sequence joins TRBV19 and TRBJ1-2; 7 nucleotides agree with TRBD1. The CDR3 extends over 16 amino acids. V dropped 6 bases and J dropped 2; count of bases not matched to a gene: 12. Germline assignment: CDR1 LNHDA and CDR2 SQIVND (reference sequence).

This chain uses TRBV5-1 with TRBJ2-1; perhaps TRBD2 as D (6 bases). The V end lost 3 bases, the J end lost 2 bases, and 12 bases lay between the germline ends. Germline CDR1 reads SGHRS; CDR2 reads YFSETQ. The CDR3 spans 15 residues. CDR3 nucleotide sequence: TGCGCCAGCAGCTCGCTAGGCGGGACCTACAATGAGCAGTTCTTC. The encoded protein is CASSSLGGTYNEQFF. Full variable domain (remainder filled in from reference TRBV5-1 and TRBJ2-1): KAGVTQTPRYLIKTRGQQVTLSCSPISGHRSVSWYQQTPGQGLQFLFEYFSETQRNKGNFPGRFSGRQFSNSRSEMNVSTLELGDSALYLCASSSLGGTYNEQFFGPGTRLTVL.

The V gene is TRBV23-1, the J gene TRBJ2-5, with 14 bases aligning to TRBD2. TRBV23-1 is an open reading frame whose function is uncertain. The CDR3 covers 17 residues. V shed 4 bases and J 5 bases; nucleotides not matched to a gene: 9. The CDR3 here is CASSLKGLAGVGETQYF. Written as DNA, the CDR3 is TGCGCCAGCAGTCTGAAGGGACTAGCGGGAGTGGGGGAGACCCAGTACTTC.

The chain combines TRBV4-2 with TRBJ2-1, with TRBD2 matching 10 bases. The CDR3 has 15 residues. The V gene end was trimmed by 6 bases and the J gene end by 3 bases; junction bases not matched to a gene: 5. In germline, CDR1 is LGHNA, CDR2 YNFKEQ. The CDR3 protein is CASSRTSGIYNEQFF. CDR3 coding DNA: TGTGCCAGCAGTCGGACTAGCGGAATCTACAATGAGCAGTTCTTC.

In its sample, this clone was seen once. The CDR3 spells CASSLGGVEGQPQHF. CDR3 coding DNA: TGTGCCAGCAGCTTGGGGGGTGTGGAGGGGCAGCCCCAGCATTTT. The chain is built from TRBV11-2 and TRBJ1-5, with D tentatively TRBD1 (5 bases). Trimming left V 3 bases short and J 7 bases short, with 16 bases between. The CDR3 spans 15 residues. Germline-derived CDR1 and CDR2 are SGHAT and FQNNGV.

V gene TRBV7-2 combines with J gene TRBJ2-1; D unresolved. The CDR3 contains 12 residues. Per the germline V gene, CDR1 is SGHTA and CDR2 is FQGNSA. The V end lost 2 bases, the J end lost 10 bases, and 9 bases lay between the germline ends. CDR3 residues: CASSLRLQEQFF. The CDR3 DNA is TGTGCCAGCAGCTTACGCCTTCAGGAGCAGTTCTTC.

The V call is TRBV5-1, the J call TRBJ1-2; 7 bases are shared with TRBD1. Per germline, CDR1 SGHRS and CDR2 YFSETQ. V lost 4 bases, J lost 2 bases, and 2 bases stayed unmatched. The CDR3 loop spans 13 amino acids. CDR3 bases: TGCGCCAGCAGCCGGGACAGCAACTATGGCTACACCTTC. Protein product: CASSRDSNYGYTF.

The V and J genes are TRBV6-6 and TRBJ2-7, with 8 nucleotides matching TRBD1. The V segment lost 7 bases and the J segment 5 bases; nucleotides outside the gene matches: 10. The CDR3 consists of 14 residues. Germline V gives CDR1 MNHNY, CDR2 SVGAGI (reference sequence). CDR3 residues: CASNKQGVQDEQYF. The CDR3 DNA reads TGTGCCAGCAATAAACAGGGGGTTCAAGACGAGCAGTACTTC.

The DNA for the CDR3 is TGTGCCAGCAGCCAAGATTTCCGGGGGGGGGAGCAGTACTTC. Its translation is CASSQDFRGGEQYF. The chain is built from TRBV14 and TRBJ2-7; 8 positions match TRBD2. V shed 0 bases and J 7 bases; nucleotides not matched to a gene: 5. Per the germline V gene, CDR1 is SGHDN and CDR2 is FVKESK. The CDR3 extends over 14 amino acids.